Below, 26 T cell receptor beta chains from the same sample are listed, as sequenced in a study of blood T cell repertoires in COVID-19. Using immunoSEQ multiplex PCR, the repertoire was profiled, and TCRdb retains in-frame clones only, with some absent. The table shows 130,000 to 150,000 clones, with around 87% occurring only once. Specimen: peripheral blood. Receptors were obtained from a man aged 50 or older who had recovered from COVID-19.

In DNA form, the CDR3 reads TGTGCCAGCAGCCTACGACTCGGCGGGGAATATAATTCACCCCTCCACTTT. Its protein is CASSLRLGGEYNSPLHF. The rearrangement joins TRBV7-6 to TRBJ1-6; no definite D call. The V end lost 5 bases, the J end lost 4 bases, and 18 bases lay between the germline ends. Germline CDR1 reads SGHVS; CDR2 reads FNYEAQ. The CDR3 has 17 amino acids. Based on the CDR3 plus reference TRBV7-6 and TRBJ1-6, the full variable domain is GAGVSQSPRYKVTKRGQDVALRCDPISGHVSLYWYRQALGQGPEFLTYFNYEAQQDKSGLPNDRFSAERPEGSISTLTIQRTEQRDSAMYRCASSLRLGGEYNSPLHFGNGTRLTVT.

This chain connects TRBV19 to TRBJ1-5; TRBD1 might be the D (6 bases). In germline, CDR1 is LNHDA, CDR2 SQIVND (reference sequence). The CDR3 is 15 residues long. V gave up 5 bases and J gave up 0 bases, with 11 bases separating them. The chain's CDR3 is CASSWGHDSNQPQHF. Written as DNA, the CDR3 is TGTGCCAGTAGTTGGGGACATGATAGCAATCAGCCCCAGCATTTT.

CDR3 residues: CASRREQGPDSGANVLTF. CDR3 DNA sequence: TGCGCCAGCAGACGGGAACAGGGACCAGACTCTGGGGCCAACGTCCTGACTTTC. The J gene is TRBJ2-6, the V gene TRBV5-1, with D maybe TRBD1 (6 bases). Trimming removed 5 bases from V and 0 bases from J, with 18 bases in between. The CDR3 is made up of 18 amino acids. Germline V CDR1 and CDR2: SGHRS, YFSETQ.

This clone was counted once. The chain joins TRBV7-2 to TRBJ2-3; TRBD2 aligns across 10 bases. CDR1 is SGHTA, CDR2 FQGNSA, per germline. CDR3 length: 16 residues. The V segment lost 5 bases and the J segment 2 bases; nucleotides outside the gene matches: 7. The DNA of the CDR3 is TGTGCCAGCAGCCTCCGGACTAGCGGATACACAGATACGCAGTATTTT. Encoded protein: CASSLRTSGYTDTQYF. Using reference TRBV7-2 and TRBJ2-3 for the parts outside the CDR3, the full variable domain is GAGVSQSPSNKVTEKGKDVELRCDPISGHTALYWYRQSLGQGLEFLIYFQGNSAPDKSGLPSDRFSAERTGGSVSTLTIQRTQQEDSAVYLCASSLRTSGYTDTQYFGPGTRLTVL.

V usage is TRBV5-1 and J usage is TRBJ2-1; 7 nucleotides match TRBD1. V shed 7 bases, J shed 1 base, and the junction held 8 bases outside the gene matches. Germline V gives CDR1 SGHRS, CDR2 YFSETQ. The CDR3 contains 15 residues. Here the CDR3 reads CASLPQTGSYNEQFF. CDR3 nucleotide sequence: TGCGCCAGCCTCCCCCAGACAGGGTCCTACAATGAGCAGTTCTTC.

The chain joins TRBV7-2 to TRBJ2-1; TRBD2 aligns across 11 bases. V lost 2 bases, J lost 3 bases, and 6 bases stayed unmatched. The germline gives CDR1 SGHTA, CDR2 FQGNSA. The CDR3 length is 17 residues. CDR3 in DNA: TGTGCCAGCAGCTTAACTAGCGGGGGCCTCCACTACAATGAGCAGTTCTTC. This encodes CASSLTSGGLHYNEQFF. The entire variable domain, with the rest obtained from reference TRBV7-2 and TRBJ2-1, is as follows: GAGVSQSPSNKVTEKGKDVELRCDPISGHTALYWYRQSLGQGLEFLIYFQGNSAPDKSGLPSDRFSAERTGGSVSTLTIQRTQQEDSAVYLCASSLTSGGLHYNEQFFGPGTRLTVL.

The chain is built from TRBV4-3 and TRBJ2-1; D unresolved. Trimming stripped 1 base from V and 4 bases from J, with 11 bases between. The V gene's germline CDR1 is LGHNA and CDR2 YSLEER. This CDR3 region has 15 residues. This CDR3 reads CASSQVSRVYNEQFF. The CDR3 DNA reads as TGCGCCAGCAGCCAAGTCTCTAGAGTATACAATGAGCAGTTCTTC.

The chain carries TRBV27 and TRBJ1-1, with D possibly TRBD1 on 6 matching bases. Germline V CDR1 and CDR2: MNHEY, SMNVEV (reference sequence). V was cut by 5 bases and J by 5 bases, with 18 bases left in between. This CDR3 is built from 15 residues. The CDR3 spells CASSPSVQGRTEAFF. Written as DNA, the CDR3 is TGTGCCAGCAGTCCGAGCGTTCAGGGGCGGACTGAAGCTTTCTTT.

This clone was observed a single time. The chain recombines TRBV6-6 with TRBJ2-3, with TRBD1 matching over 7 bases. Germline V lookup: CDR1 MNHNY, CDR2 SVGAGI (reference sequence). The CDR3 covers 16 residues. V was clipped by 3 bases and J by 5 bases; unmatched bases: 11. CDR3 in DNA: TGTGCCAGCAGTTATGCCGGGACAGAGGTCGTAGATACGCAGTATTTT. Amino acid sequence: CASSYAGTEVVDTQYF.

The V and J genes are TRBV27 and TRBJ2-1; 7 bases map to TRBD2. Looked up from germline, CDR1 is MNHEY and CDR2 is SMNVEV (reference sequence). The ends lost 5 bases at V and 3 bases at J; junction bases unmatched: 13. CDR3 length: 17 amino acids. In DNA, the CDR3 is TGTGCCAGCAGTCCCTCGGGGAGCGGGGCTCACTACAATGAGCAGTTCTTC. This gives the protein CASSPSGSGAHYNEQFF.

The rearrangement uses TRBV30 and TRBJ1-2, with D unclear. The CDR3 is 13 residues long. Trimming took 2 bases from V and 3 from J, leaving 10 bases between them. The germline CDR1 and CDR2 sequences are GTSNPN and SVGIG (reference sequence). As DNA, the CDR3 is TGTGCCTGGAGTAGCGGGGTTGACTATGGCTACACCTTC. This translates into CAWSSGVDYGYTF.

This chain connects TRBV7-2 to TRBJ2-3, with 8 positions matching TRBD1. The germline V gene has CDR1 SGHTA and CDR2 FQGNSA. V gave up 1 base and J gave up 4 bases; unmatched junction bases: 4. CDR3 size: 15 residues. The DNA for the CDR3 is TGTGCCAGCAGCTTAGATGGACAGGGTGCAGATACGCAGTATTTT. Protein: CASSLDGQGADTQYF.

The chain is built from TRBV13 and TRBJ1-1, with D possibly being TRBD1 (6 bases). Germline V CDR1 and CDR2: PRHDT, FYEKMQ (reference sequence). CDR3 length equals 12 residues. V gave up 5 bases and J gave up 11 bases, with 15 bases separating them. CDR3: CASSGGAYDAFF. DNA of the CDR3: TGTGCCAGCAGCGGGGGGGCTTATGATGCTTTCTTT. The variable domain in full, completed from reference TRBV13 and TRBJ1-1, reads AAGVIQSPRHLIKEKRETATLKCYPIPRHDTVYWYQQGPGQDPQFLISFYEKMQSDKGSIPDRFSAQQFSDYHSELNMSSLELGDSALYFCASSGGAYDAFFGQGTRLTVV.

The chain joins TRBV9 to TRBJ1-4, with TRBD1 as a possible D gene (6 bases). CDR1 is SGDLS and CDR2 is YYNGEE in the germline V gene. CDR3 length: 16 amino acids. V lost 0 bases and J 0 bases, leaving 9 bases between the germline ends. The CDR3 nucleotides read TGTGCCAGCAGCGTAGGGACAGAGGCAACTAATGAAAAACTGTTTTTT. It translates to CASSVGTEATNEKLFF.

The CDR3 DNA follows: TGTGCCAGCAGCTTCAAAGGACAGGGGGGATTTGGCTACACCTTC. Residues: CASSFKGQGGFGYTF. The chain joins TRBV5-8 to TRBJ1-2; 10 nucleotides agree with TRBD1. The ends lost 2 bases at V and 7 bases at J; junction bases unmatched: 8. The CDR3 covers 15 residues. Looked up from germline, CDR1 is SGHTS and CDR2 is YDEGEE.

The count of this clone is one. The CDR3 DNA sequence: TGTGCCAGTAGTATAGTTGGAGGGGGCTACACCTTC. This translates into CASSIVGGGYTF. The chain links TRBV19 to TRBJ1-2, with unresolved D. The CDR3 totals 12 residues. Germline assignment: CDR1 LNHDA and CDR2 SQIVND (reference sequence). V lost 1 base to trimming and J lost 8 bases, with 8 bases between them.

This clone occurred once. The chain uses TRBV6-6 and TRBJ1-2, with TRBD1 matching over 9 bases. V shed 5 bases, J shed 7 bases, and the junction held 11 bases outside the gene matches. The CDR3 is 15 residues long. Germline lookup yields CDR1 MNHNY and CDR2 SVGAGI (reference sequence). The DNA for the CDR3 is TGTGCCAGCAGTCCCGGGACAGGGCGGTCTGTTGGCTACACCTTC. Translating it yields CASSPGTGRSVGYTF.

This chain connects TRBV10-1 to TRBJ2-5; 9 nucleotides align to TRBD2. Looked up from germline, CDR1 is WNHNN and CDR2 is SYGVQD (reference sequence). Trimming took 3 bases from V and 7 from J; bases not matched to a gene: 9. The CDR3 consists of 15 residues. The CDR3 DNA is TGCGCCAGCAGTGACTCTAGCGGGGACCCAGGGACCCAGTACTTC. This sequence encodes CASSDSSGDPGTQYF.

This rearrangement joins TRBV7-2 to TRBJ2-2; perhaps TRBD1 as D (5 bases). The length of the CDR3 is 15 residues. V shed 1 base and J shed 9 bases, with 15 bases lying between them. Germline CDR1 and CDR2: SGHTA and FQGNSA. The CDR3 is CASSLVRVESWELFF. In DNA form, the CDR3 reads TGTGCCAGCAGCTTAGTCAGGGTAGAGAGTTGGGAGCTGTTTTTT.

This chain connects TRBV19 to TRBJ1-5, with TRBD1 matching over 7 bases. V was clipped by 8 bases and J by 7 bases; unmatched bases: 8. CDR3 length: 13 amino acids. Germline CDR1 LNHDA, CDR2 SQIVND (reference sequence). CDR3 nucleotide sequence: TGTGCCAGTGAGGACAGGCCGGGGCAGCCCCAGCATTTT. Residues: CASEDRPGQPQHF.

The chain employs TRBV7-9 and TRBJ2-5; possibly TRBD2 for D (6 bases). The V and J ends lost 1 base and 5 bases respectively, with 14 bases between them. In germline, CDR1 is SEHNR, CDR2 FQNEAQ (reference sequence). The CDR3 sequence is 15 residues long. In DNA, the CDR3 is TGTGCCAGCAGCTTAGGGGGACCCCGGGAGGAGACCCAGTACTTC. Translation gives CASSLGGPREETQYF.

The V and J genes are TRBV7-2 and TRBJ1-5, with D possibly being TRBD1 (5 bases). V dropped 4 bases and J dropped 3 bases, with 10 bases sitting between them. The CDR3 is 14 residues long. Per the germline V gene, CDR1 is SGHTA and CDR2 is FQGNSA. CDR3 nucleotides: TGTGCCAGCAGCTGGCGACAGAACAATCAGCCCCAGCATTTT. It is translated as CASSWRQNNQPQHF.

The J gene is TRBJ1-1, the V gene TRBV11-2; 9 nucleotides align to TRBD1. Looked up from germline, CDR1 is SGHAT and CDR2 is FQNNGV. The CDR3 totals 15 residues. Unmatched junction bases numbered 7, after V lost 1 base and J lost 7 bases. The CDR3 spells CASSLGGGQGIEAFF. Here the CDR3 DNA reads TGTGCCAGCAGCTTAGGAGGGGGACAGGGTATTGAAGCTTTCTTT. The full variable domain, completed using reference TRBV11-2 and TRBJ1-1, is EAGVAQSPRYKIIEKRQSVAFWCNPISGHATLYWYQQILGQGPKLLIQFQNNGVVDDSQLPKDRFSAERLKGVDSTLKIQPAKLEDSAVYLCASSLGGGQGIEAFFGQGTRLTVV.

The chain uses TRBV5-1 and TRBJ2-1, with 7 bases identical to TRBD1. J was trimmed by 9 bases and V by 2 bases; bases with no gene match: 2. There are 12 residues in the CDR3. Per germline, CDR1 SGHRS and CDR2 YFSETQ. CDR3 bases: TGCGCCAGCAGCTTAGGGGGCTTTGAGCAGTTCTTC. Its protein product is CASSLGGFEQFF.

The chain joins TRBV18 to TRBJ2-1, with 8 bases fitting TRBD1. Germline V gene sequence: CDR1 KGHSH, CDR2 LQKENI. The CDR3 is 15 residues long. After removal of 3 bases from V and 0 bases from J, the junction contained 1 base not matched to a gene. Written as DNA, the CDR3 is TGTGCCAGCTCACCGGGACAGGTCTCCTACAATGAGCAGTTCTTC. This translates into CASSPGQVSYNEQFF.

The J gene is TRBJ1-2, the V gene TRBV5-5; 8 bases are shared with TRBD1. Germline V gene lookup returns CDR1 SGHKS and CDR2 YYEKEE (reference sequence). The junction had 11 bases not matched to a gene; V was cut back by 3 bases and J by 4 bases. This CDR3 has 16 amino acids. The CDR3 region has the DNA TGTGCCAGCAGCTCATCTGCGGGACAGGACGCCTATGGCTACACCTTC. The encoded protein is CASSSSAGQDAYGYTF.